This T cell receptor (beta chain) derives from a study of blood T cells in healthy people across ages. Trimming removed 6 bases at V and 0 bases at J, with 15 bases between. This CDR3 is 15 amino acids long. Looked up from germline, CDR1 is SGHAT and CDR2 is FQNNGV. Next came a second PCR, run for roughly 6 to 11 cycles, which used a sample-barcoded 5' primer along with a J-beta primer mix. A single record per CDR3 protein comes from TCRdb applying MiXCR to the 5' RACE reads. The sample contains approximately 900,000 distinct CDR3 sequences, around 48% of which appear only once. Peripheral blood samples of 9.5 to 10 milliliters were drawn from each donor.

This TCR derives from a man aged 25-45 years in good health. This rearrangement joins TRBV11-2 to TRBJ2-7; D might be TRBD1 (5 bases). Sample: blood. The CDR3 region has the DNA TGTGCCAGCAGTTTATCACCTGGGGCCTCCTACGAGCAGTACTTC. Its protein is CASSLSPGASYEQYF.